This TCR beta chain was identified in a study of cytomegalovirus exposure and HLA in healthy donors. Researchers ran the PCR with 60 Vbeta and 13 Jbeta primers. Clones were read by immunoSEQ multiplex PCR, and TCRdb kept only the in-frame ones, dropping some. Of more than 95,000 clones detected, 60% to 85% appear once; the ten largest clones hold just under 2%. About this clone itself: The antigen is unknown.

Study-wide points: CMV serostatus was the sole immune exposure data available. A few CMV-associated chains proved CMV antigen-specific in vitro.

CDR3 length: 14 amino acids. The V end was cut by 3 bases, the J end by 6 bases, with 16 bases between. The germline CDR1 and CDR2 sequences are SGHDT and YYEEEE. The chain is built from TRBV5-6 and TRBJ2-7; D possibly corresponds to TRBD1 (6 bases). The sequence derives from a man aged 50-60 years in good health and CMV-seronegative. Sequences were obtained from PBMCs. CDR3 sequence: CASSSGLIGGEQYV. In DNA, the CDR3 is TGTGCCAGCAGCTCGGGCTTGATAGGGGGCGAGCAGTACGTC.